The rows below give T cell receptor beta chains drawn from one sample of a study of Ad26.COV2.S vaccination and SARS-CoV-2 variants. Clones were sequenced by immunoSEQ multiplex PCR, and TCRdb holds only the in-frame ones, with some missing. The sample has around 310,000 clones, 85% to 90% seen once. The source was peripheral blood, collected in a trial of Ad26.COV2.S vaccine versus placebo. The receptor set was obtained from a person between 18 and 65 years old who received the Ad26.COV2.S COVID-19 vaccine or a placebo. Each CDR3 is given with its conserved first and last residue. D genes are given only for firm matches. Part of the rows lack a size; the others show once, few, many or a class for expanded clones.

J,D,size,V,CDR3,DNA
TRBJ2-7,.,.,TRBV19,CATRDRRNYEQYF,TGTGCCACCCGGGACCGCCGCAACTACGAGCAGTACTTC
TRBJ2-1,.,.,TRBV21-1,CASSKPETGSSYNEQFF,TGTGCCAGCAGCAAACCCGAAACAGGGAGCTCCTACAATGAGCAGTTCTTC
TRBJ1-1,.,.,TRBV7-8,CASSRPGQNTEAFF,TGTGCCAGCAGCAGGCCGGGACAAAACACTGAAGCTTTCTTT
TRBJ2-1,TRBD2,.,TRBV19,CASSITSGSGYEFF,TGTGCCAGTAGTATAACTAGCGGGAGCGGGTATGAGTTCTTC
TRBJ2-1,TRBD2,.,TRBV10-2,CASSVLAGGNEQFF,TGCGCCAGCAGTGTTTTAGCGGGGGGGAATGAGCAGTTCTTC
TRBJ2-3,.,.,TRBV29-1,CSVRRVAGTDTQYF,TGCAGCGTCCGGAGGGTGGCCGGCACAGATACGCAGTATTTT
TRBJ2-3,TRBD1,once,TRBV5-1,CASSPQGVADTQYF,TGCGCCAGCAGCCCGCAGGGGGTAGCGGATACGCAGTATTTT
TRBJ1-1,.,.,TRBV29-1,CSVEPHTEAFF,TGCAGCGTTGAACCACACACTGAAGCTTTCTTT
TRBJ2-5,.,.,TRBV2,CASSVLARDQYF,TGTGCCAGCAGTGTACTAGCCAGAGACCAGTACTTC
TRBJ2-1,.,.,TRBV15,CATSRDRSLRGGEQFF,TGTGCCACCAGCAGAGATAGGAGCCTCCGAGGTGGTGAGCAGTTCTTC
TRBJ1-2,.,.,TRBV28,CGSGGVGNYGYTF,TGTGGTTCGGGGGGAGTTGGAAACTATGGCTACACCTTC
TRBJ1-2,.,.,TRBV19,CASKRAQTDYGYTF,TGTGCCAGTAAGAGAGCACAAACGGACTACGGCTACACCTTC
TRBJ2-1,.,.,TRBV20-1,CGGESYNEQFF,TGCGGGGGTGAGTCCTACAATGAGCAGTTCTTC
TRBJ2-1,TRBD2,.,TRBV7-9,CAGAGGPVDEQFF,TGTGCCGGGGCGGGGGGACCGGTCGATGAGCAGTTCTTC
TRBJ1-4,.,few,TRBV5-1,CASSLDTTNEKLFF,TGCGCCAGCAGCTTGGACACAACTAATGAAAAACTGTTTTTT
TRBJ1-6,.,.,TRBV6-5,CASSRQVYNSPLHF,TGTGCCAGCAGTAGACAGGTGTATAATTCACCCCTCCACTTT
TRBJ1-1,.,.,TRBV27,CASRDSGVRTNTEAFF,TGTGCCAGCAGGGATTCCGGGGTCAGGACGAACACTGAAGCTTTCTTT
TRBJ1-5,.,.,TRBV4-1,CASSQDRGASQPQHF,TGCGCCAGCAGCCAAGATAGGGGGGCGAGTCAGCCCCAGCATTTT
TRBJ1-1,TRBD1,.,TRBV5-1,CASSLVGQGVPEAFF,TGCGCCAGCAGCTTGGTCGGACAGGGTGTTCCTGAAGCTTTCTTT
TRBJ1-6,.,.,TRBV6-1,CASSEVDIPYSPLHF,TGTGCCAGCAGTGAAGTGGACATCCCGTATTCACCCCTCCACTTT
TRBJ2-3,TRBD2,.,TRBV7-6,CASSLTRASGRLNTQYF,TGTGCCAGCAGCCTCACGAGGGCTAGCGGGAGATTGAATACGCAGTATTTT
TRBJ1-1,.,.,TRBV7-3,CASSSSGDITEAFF,TGTGCCAGCAGCTCCAGCGGGGACATCACTGAAGCTTTCTTT
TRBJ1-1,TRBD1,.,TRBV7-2,CASSMGTGNTEAFF,TGTGCCAGCAGCATGGGGACAGGGAACACTGAAGCTTTCTTT
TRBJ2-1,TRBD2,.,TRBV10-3,CAISEGWLAGSNEQFF,TGTGCCATCAGTGAAGGTTGGCTAGCGGGAAGCAATGAGCAGTTCTTC
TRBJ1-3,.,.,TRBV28,CASISAPSSGNTIYF,TGTGCCAGCATATCGGCCCCGAGCTCTGGAAACACCATATATTTT
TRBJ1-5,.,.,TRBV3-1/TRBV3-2,CASSGQYSNQPQHF,TGTGCCAGCAGCGGGCAGTATAGCAATCAGCCCCAGCATTTT
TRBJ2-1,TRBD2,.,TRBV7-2,CASSFTSGTYNEQFF,TGTGCCAGCAGCTTCACCAGCGGGACCTACAATGAGCAGTTCTTC
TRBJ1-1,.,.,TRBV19,CASSIDLSSFREDTEAFF,TGTGCCAGTAGTATAGATCTTTCTTCGTTTCGGGAGGACACTGAAGCTTTCTTT
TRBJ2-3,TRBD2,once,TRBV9,CASSVSSGGPDTQYF,TGTGCCAGCAGCGTATCCAGCGGGGGCCCAGATACGCAGTATTTT
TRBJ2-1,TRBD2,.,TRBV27,CASSFYGLAGGNEQFF,TGTGCCAGCAGTTTCTATGGACTAGCGGGAGGGAATGAGCAGTTCTTC
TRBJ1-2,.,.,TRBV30,CAWSVLSFIGYTF,TGTGCCTGGAGTGTACTGAGCTTCATTGGCTACACCTTC
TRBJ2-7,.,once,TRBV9,CASSVGEAGRFHEQYF,TGTGCCAGCAGCGTAGGCGAGGCGGGGAGGTTCCACGAGCAGTACTTC
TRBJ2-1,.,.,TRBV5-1,CASSWYRAVRDEQFF,TGCGCCAGCAGCTGGTACAGGGCGGTGAGAGATGAGCAGTTCTTC
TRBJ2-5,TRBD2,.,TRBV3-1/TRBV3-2,CASSQPPLAGNQETQYF,TGTGCCAGCAGCCAGCCCCCACTAGCGGGGAATCAAGAGACCCAGTACTTC
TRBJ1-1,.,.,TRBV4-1,CASSQDQEGGDTEAFF,TGCGCCAGCAGCCAAGATCAAGAGGGAGGGGACACTGAAGCTTTCTTT
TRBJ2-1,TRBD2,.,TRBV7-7,CASSFSTSGGLNEQFF,TGTGCCAGCAGCTTTTCGACTAGCGGGGGGCTCAATGAGCAGTTCTTC
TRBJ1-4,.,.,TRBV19,CASSLLGEKLFF,TGTGCCAGTAGTCTCCTCGGTGAAAAACTGTTTTTT
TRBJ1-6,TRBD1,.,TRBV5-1,CASSYGQGKSAYNSPLHF,TGCGCCAGCAGCTACGGACAGGGTAAATCGGCCTATAATTCACCCCTCCACTTT
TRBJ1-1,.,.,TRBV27,CASSPRALGMNTEAFF,TGTGCCAGCAGTCCCCGGGCCCTGGGAATGAACACTGAAGCTTTCTTT
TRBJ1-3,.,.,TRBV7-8,CASSLGGLGNTIYF,TGTGCCAGCAGCTTAGGAGGGTTAGGAAACACCATATATTTT
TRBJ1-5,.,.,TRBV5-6,CASSLGQPNSNQPQHF,TGTGCCAGCAGCTTGGGACAGCCAAATAGCAATCAGCCCCAGCATTTT
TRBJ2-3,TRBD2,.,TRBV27,CASSFWTSGRKASTDTQYF,TGTGCCAGCAGTTTCTGGACTAGCGGGAGAAAAGCTAGCACAGATACGCAGTATTTT
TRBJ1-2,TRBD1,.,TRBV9,CASSVSGTGSDPYGYTF,TGTGCCAGCAGCGTCTCCGGGACAGGGTCGGACCCATATGGCTACACCTTC